This record looks at one T cell receptor (beta chain) sequence and its context. This record belongs to a study of control samples from healthy donors and cancer patients. Trimming at V came to 4 bases and at J to 0 bases, leaving 8 bases not matched to a gene. CDR1 is LGHNA and CDR2 is YSLEER in the germline V gene. CDR3 length equals 16 residues. Generated by immunoSEQ multiplex PCR, the TCRdb table keeps only in-frame clones and is missing some. The data show 100,000 to 150,000 clones, 80% to 90% seen once. The rearrangement links TRBV4-3 to TRBJ1-1; 7 nucleotides line up with TRBD1. The source material was blood. The TCR was taken from a man aged 40-55 years in good health. The CDR3 DNA reads TGCGCCAGCAGCCTACAGGGGAGACCGATGAACACTGAAGCTTTCTTT. Amino acid sequence: CASSLQGRPMNTEAFF.